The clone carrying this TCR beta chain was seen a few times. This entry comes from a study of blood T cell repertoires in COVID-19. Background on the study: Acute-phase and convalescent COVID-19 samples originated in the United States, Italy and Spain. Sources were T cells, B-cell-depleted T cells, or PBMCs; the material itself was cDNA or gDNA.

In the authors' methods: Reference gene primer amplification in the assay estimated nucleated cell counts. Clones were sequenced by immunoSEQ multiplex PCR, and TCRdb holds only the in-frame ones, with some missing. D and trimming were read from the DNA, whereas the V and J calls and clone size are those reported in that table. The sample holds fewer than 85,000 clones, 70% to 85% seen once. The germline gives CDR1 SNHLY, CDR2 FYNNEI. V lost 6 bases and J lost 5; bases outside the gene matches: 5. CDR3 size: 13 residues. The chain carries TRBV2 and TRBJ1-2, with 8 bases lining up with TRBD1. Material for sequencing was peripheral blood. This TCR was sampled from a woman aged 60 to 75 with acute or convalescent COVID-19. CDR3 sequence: CASRQDRAYGYTF. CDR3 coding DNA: TGTGCCAGCAGACAGGACAGGGCTTATGGCTACACCTTC.